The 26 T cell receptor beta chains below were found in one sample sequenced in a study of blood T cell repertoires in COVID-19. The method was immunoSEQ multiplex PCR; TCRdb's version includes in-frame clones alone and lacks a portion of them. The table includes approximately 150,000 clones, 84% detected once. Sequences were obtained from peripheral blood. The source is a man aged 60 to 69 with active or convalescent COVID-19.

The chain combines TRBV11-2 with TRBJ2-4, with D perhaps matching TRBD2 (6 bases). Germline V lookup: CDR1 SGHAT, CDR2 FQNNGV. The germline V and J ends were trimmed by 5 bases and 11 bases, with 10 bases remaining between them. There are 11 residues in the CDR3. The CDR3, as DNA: TGTGCCAGCAGCGGAACTAGCTTTCAGTACTTC. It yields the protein CASSGTSFQYF.

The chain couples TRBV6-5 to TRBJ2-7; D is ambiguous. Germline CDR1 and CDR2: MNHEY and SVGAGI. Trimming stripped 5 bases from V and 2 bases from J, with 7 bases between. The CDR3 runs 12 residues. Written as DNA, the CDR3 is TGTGCCAGCAGTCGTGGCCCCTACGAGCAGTACGTC. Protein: CASSRGPYEQYV.

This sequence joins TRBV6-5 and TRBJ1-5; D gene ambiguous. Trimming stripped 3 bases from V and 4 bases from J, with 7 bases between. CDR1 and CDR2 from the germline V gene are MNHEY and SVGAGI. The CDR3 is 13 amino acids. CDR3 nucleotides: TGTGCCAGCAGTTATTTCCAAAATCAGCCCCAGCATTTT. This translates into CASSYFQNQPQHF.

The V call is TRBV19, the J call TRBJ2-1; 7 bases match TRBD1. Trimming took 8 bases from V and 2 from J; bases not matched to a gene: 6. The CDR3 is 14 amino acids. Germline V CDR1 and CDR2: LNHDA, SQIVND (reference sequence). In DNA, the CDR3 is TGTGCCAGTGGTAGGGACAGACCCTACAATGAGCAGTTCTTC. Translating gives CASGRDRPYNEQFF.

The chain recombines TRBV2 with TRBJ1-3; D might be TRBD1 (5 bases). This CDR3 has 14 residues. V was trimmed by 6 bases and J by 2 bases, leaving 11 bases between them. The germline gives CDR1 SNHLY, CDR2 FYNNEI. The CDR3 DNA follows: TGTGCCAGCAGGCCAGGGATTGCTGGAAACACCATATATTTT. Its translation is CASRPGIAGNTIYF.

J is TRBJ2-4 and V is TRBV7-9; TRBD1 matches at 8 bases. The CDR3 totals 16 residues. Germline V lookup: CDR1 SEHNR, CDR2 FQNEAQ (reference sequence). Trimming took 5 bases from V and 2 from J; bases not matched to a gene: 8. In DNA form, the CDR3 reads TGTGCCAGCAGCCCGGCAGGGGGCGCCCCCAAAAACATTCAGTACTTC. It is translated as CASSPAGGAPKNIQYF.

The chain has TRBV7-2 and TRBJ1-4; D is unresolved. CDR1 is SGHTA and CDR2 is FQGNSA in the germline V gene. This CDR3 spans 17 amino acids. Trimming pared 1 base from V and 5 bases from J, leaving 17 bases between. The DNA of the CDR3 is TGTGCCAGCAGCTTAGGAGGTTTCGCCAGAGCAAATGAAAAACTGTTTTTT. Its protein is CASSLGGFARANEKLFF.

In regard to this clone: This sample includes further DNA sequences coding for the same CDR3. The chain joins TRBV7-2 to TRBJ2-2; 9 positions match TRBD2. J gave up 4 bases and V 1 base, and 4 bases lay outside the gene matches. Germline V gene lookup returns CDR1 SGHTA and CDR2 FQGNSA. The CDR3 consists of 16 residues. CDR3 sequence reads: CASSLVAGAFTGELFF. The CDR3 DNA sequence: TGTGCCAGCAGCTTAGTAGCGGGGGCCTTCACCGGGGAGCTGTTTTTT. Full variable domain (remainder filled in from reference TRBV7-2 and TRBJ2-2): GAGVSQSPSNKVTEKGKDVELRCDPISGHTALYWYRQSLGQGLEFLIYFQGNSAPDKSGLPSDRFSAERTGGSVSTLTIQRTQQEDSAVYLCASSLVAGAFTGELFFGEGSRLTVL.

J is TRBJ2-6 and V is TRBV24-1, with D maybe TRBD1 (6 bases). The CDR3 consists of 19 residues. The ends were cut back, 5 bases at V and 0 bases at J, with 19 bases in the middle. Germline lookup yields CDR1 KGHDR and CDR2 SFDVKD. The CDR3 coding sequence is TGTGCCACCAGTGGAGGTCCCGGGACATCGAGCTCTGGGGCCAACGTCCTGACTTTC. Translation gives CATSGGPGTSSSGANVLTF.

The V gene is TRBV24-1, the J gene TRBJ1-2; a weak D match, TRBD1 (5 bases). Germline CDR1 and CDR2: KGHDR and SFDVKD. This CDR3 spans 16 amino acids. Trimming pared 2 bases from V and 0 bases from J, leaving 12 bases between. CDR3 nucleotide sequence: TGTGCCACCAGTGATTCCTCAGGGACTGCTAACTATGGCTACACCTTC. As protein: CATSDSSGTANYGYTF.

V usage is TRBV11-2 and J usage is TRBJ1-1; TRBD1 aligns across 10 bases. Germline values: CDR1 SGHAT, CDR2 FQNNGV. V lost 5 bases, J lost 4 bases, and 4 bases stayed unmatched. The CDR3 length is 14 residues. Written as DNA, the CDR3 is TGTGCCAGCAGCCCGGGACAGGGGCCCACTGAAGCTTTCTTT. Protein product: CASSPGQGPTEAFF.

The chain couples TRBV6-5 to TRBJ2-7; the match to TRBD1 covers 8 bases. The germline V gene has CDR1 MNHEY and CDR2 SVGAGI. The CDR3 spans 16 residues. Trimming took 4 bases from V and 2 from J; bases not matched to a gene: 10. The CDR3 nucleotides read TGTGCCAGCAGTTCGAGCAGGGGGCGATTAGCCTACGAGCAGTACTTC. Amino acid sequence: CASSSSRGRLAYEQYF.

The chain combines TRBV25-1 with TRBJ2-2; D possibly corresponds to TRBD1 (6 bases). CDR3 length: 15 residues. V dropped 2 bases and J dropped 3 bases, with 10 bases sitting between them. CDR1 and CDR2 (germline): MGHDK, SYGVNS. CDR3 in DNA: TGTGCCAGCAGTGAAATGGACAGAGACACCGGGGAGCTGTTTTTT. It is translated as CASSEMDRDTGELFF.

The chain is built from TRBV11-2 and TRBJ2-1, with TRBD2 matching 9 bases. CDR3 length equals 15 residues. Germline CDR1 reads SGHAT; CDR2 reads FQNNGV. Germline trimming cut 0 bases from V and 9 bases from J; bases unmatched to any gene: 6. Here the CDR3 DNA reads TGTGCCAGCAGCTTAGATGGAGCGGGAGGTACTGAGCAGTTCTTC. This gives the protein CASSLDGAGGTEQFF. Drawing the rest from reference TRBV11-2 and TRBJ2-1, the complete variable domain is EAGVAQSPRYKIIEKRQSVAFWCNPISGHATLYWYQQILGQGPKLLIQFQNNGVVDDSQLPKDRFSAERLKGVDSTLKIQPAKLEDSAVYLCASSLDGAGGTEQFFGPGTRLTVL.

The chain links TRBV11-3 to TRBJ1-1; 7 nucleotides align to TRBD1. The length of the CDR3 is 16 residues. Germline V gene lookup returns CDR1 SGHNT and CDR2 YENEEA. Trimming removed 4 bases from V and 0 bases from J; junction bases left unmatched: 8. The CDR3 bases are TGTGCCAGCAGCTCTGGACAGGCGACCATGAACACTGAAGCTTTCTTT. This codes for CASSSGQATMNTEAFF.

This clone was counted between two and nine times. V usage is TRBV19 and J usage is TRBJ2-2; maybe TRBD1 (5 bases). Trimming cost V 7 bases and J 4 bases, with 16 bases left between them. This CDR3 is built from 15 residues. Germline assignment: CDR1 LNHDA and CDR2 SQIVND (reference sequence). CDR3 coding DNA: TGTGCCAGTAAGCATAGACAGAGCGTCACCGGGGAGCTGTTTTTT. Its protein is CASKHRQSVTGELFF.

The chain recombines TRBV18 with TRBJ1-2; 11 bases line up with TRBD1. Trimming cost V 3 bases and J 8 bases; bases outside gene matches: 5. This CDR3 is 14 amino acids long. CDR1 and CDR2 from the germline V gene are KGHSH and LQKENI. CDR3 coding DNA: TGTGCCAGCTCACCGGACAGGGGGCGCGGAGGCTACACCTTC. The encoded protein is CASSPDRGRGGYTF. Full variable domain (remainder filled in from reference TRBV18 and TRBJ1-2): NAGVMQNPRHLVRRRGQEARLRCSPMKGHSHVYWYRQLPEEGLKFMVYLQKENIIDESGMPKERFSAEFPKEGPSILRIQQVVRGDSAAYFCASSPDRGRGGYTFGSGTRLTVV.

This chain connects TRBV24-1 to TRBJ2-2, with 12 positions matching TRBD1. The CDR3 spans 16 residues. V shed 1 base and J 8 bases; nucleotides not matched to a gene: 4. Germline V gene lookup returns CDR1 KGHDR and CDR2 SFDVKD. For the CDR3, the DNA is TGTGCCACCAGTGATTTTGGGACAGGGGGCTTAGGGGAGCTGTTTTTT. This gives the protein CATSDFGTGGLGELFF.

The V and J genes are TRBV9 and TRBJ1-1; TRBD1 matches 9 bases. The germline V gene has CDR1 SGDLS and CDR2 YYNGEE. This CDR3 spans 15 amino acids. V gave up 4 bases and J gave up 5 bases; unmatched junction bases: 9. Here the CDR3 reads CASSPRQGDGTEAFF. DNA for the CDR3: TGTGCCAGCAGCCCAAGACAGGGGGACGGGACTGAAGCTTTCTTT. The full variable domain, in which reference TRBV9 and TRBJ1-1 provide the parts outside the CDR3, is DSGVTQTPKHLITATGQRVTLRCSPRSGDLSVYWYQQSLDQGLQFLIQYYNGEERAKGNILERFSAQQFPDLHSELNLSSLELGDSALYFCASSPRQGDGTEAFFGQGTRLTVV.

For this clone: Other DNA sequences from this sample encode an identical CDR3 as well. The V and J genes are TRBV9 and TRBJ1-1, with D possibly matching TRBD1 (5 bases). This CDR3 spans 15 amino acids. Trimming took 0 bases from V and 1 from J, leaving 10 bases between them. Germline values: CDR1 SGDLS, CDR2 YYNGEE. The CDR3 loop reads CASSVDGQGNTEAFF. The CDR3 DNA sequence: TGTGCCAGCAGCGTAGATGGGCAGGGGAACACTGAAGCTTTCTTT.

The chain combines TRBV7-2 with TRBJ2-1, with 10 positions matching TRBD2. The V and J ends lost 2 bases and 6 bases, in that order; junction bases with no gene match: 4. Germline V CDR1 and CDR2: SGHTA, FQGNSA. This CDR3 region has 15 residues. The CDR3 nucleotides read TGTGCCAGCAGCTTAAAAGCGGGAGGGCCCAATGAGCAGTTCTTC. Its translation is CASSLKAGGPNEQFF.

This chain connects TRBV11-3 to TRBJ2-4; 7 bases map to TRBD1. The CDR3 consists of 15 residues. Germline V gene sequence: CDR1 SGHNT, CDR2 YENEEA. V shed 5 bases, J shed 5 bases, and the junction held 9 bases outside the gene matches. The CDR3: CASSREGQGENIQYF. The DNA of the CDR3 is TGTGCCAGCAGCCGAGAGGGGCAGGGGGAAAACATTCAGTACTTC.

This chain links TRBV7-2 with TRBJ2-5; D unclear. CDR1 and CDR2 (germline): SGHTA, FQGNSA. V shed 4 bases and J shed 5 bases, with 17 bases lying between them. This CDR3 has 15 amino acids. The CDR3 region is CASSYQRLVGETQYF. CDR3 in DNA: TGTGCCAGCAGCTATCAGCGCTTGGTCGGGGAGACCCAGTACTTC.

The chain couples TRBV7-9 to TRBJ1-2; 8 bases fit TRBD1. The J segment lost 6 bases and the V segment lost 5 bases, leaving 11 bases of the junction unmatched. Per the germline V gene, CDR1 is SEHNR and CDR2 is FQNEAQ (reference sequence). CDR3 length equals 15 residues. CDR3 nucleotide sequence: TGTGCCAGCAGCGTAAGGGATTCAGGGGGCGATGGCTACACCTTC. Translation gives CASSVRDSGGDGYTF. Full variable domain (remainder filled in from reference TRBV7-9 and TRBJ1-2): DTGVSQNPRHKITKRGQNVTFRCDPISEHNRLYWYRQTLGQGPEFLTYFQNEAQLEKSRLLSDRFSAERPKGSFSTLEIQRTEQGDSAMYLCASSVRDSGGDGYTFGSGTRLTVV.

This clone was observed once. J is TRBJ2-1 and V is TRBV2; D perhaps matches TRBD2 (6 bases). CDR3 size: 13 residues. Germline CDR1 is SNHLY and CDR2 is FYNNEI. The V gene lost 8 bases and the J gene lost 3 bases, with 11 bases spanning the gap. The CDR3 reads CASPGESYNEQFF. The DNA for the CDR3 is TGTGCCAGCCCGGGAGAAAGCTACAATGAGCAGTTCTTC. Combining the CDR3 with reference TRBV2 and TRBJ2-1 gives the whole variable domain EPEVTQTPSHQVTQMGQEVILRCVPISNHLYFYWYRQILGQKVEFLVSFYNNEISEKSEIFDDQFSVERPDGSNFTLKIRSTKLEDSAMYFCASPGESYNEQFFGPGTRLTVL.

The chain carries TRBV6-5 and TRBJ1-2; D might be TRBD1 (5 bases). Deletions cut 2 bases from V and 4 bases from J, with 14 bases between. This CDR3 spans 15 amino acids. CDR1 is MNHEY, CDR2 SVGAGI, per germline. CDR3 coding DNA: TGTGCCAGCAGTTACGGCGGGGCCTCATCCTATGGCTACACCTTC. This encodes CASSYGGASSYGYTF.